These 25 T cell receptor beta chains were sequenced from one sample in a study of blood T cells in healthy people across ages. Together with a sample-barcoded 5' primer, a J-beta primer mix was included in a second PCR lasting roughly 6 to 12 cycles. TCRdb fed the 5' RACE reads into MiXCR, producing one record per CDR3 protein. Of some 750,000 distinct CDR3 sequences detected, 20% to 25% appear once; the ten largest clones hold around 22%. Sequenced input: blood. Receptors were obtained from a man in his 70s in good health.

J is TRBJ2-7 and V is TRBV7-9; TRBD1 is a possible D gene (6 bases). Germline lookup yields CDR1 SEHNR and CDR2 FQNEAQ (reference sequence). This CDR3 is built from 15 residues. Between the trimmed V and J ends, which lost 5 bases and 3 bases, there was a span of 17 bases. The CDR3 DNA is TGTGCCAGCAGCCGGACCCAGGGGTCTATCTACGAGCAGTACTTC. Protein sequence: CASSRTQGSIYEQYF.

This chain links TRBV9 with TRBJ2-5; 7 positions match TRBD2. The last part of the DNA fits TRBJ2-1 better; the J call may be wrong. There are 15 residues in the CDR3. CDR1 and CDR2 from the germline V gene are SGDLS and YYNGEE. As DNA, the CDR3 is TGTGCCAGCAGCGTAGGTTCGGCTAGCGGAGACGAGCAGTTCTTC. It specifies CASSVGSASGDEQFF.

This clonotype was seen at least ten times. The chain links TRBV7-9 to TRBJ1-4; tentative D call: TRBD1 (6 bases). V was trimmed by 1 base and J by 0 bases, leaving 6 bases between them. The CDR3 sequence is 15 residues long. Germline assignment: CDR1 SEHNR and CDR2 FQNEAQ (reference sequence). CDR3 sequence: CASSLGTATNEKLFF. CDR3 in DNA: TGTGCCAGCAGCTTAGGGACAGCAACTAATGAAAAACTGTTTTTT.

This clonotype was found a few times. The V and J genes are TRBV5-6 and TRBJ2-1; D is perhaps TRBD2 (6 bases). Between the trimmed V and J ends, which lost 9 bases and 0 bases, there was a span of 16 bases. This CDR3 is built from 15 residues. Germline values: CDR1 SGHDT, CDR2 YYEEEE. This CDR3 reads CATYRGFSSYNEQFF. In nucleotides, the CDR3 is TGTGCCACCTACCGGGGGTTCAGCTCCTACAATGAGCAGTTCTTC.

This chain links TRBV3-1 with TRBJ2-5; TRBD1 might be the D (5 bases). The end of the DNA is better explained by TRBJ2-7, so the J call may be wrong. Looked up from germline, CDR1 is LGHDT and CDR2 is YNNKEL (reference sequence). The CDR3 extends over 14 amino acids. CDR3: CASSQVQVSYEQYF. The CDR3 nucleotides are TGTGCCAGCAGCCAAGTACAGGTCTCCTACGAGCAGTACTTC.

The rearrangement uses TRBV14 and TRBJ1-4; no clear D. Trimming took off 4 bases at V and 7 bases at J, with 19 bases between the two ends. The CDR3 consists of 16 residues. Germline lookup yields CDR1 SGHDN and CDR2 FVKESK. The CDR3: CASSPPRGGRSEKLFF. The CDR3 bases are TGTGCCAGCAGCCCCCCCCGGGGTGGGCGAAGTGAAAAACTGTTTTTT.

The V gene is TRBV20-1, the J gene TRBJ2-1, with a weak D call TRBD1 (6 bases). Trimming took 0 bases from V and 6 from J, leaving 24 bases between them. Germline CDR1 and CDR2: DFQATT and SNEGSKA (reference sequence). The CDR3 extends over 18 amino acids. The CDR3 loop is CSARDHSRDKGLANEQFF. CDR3 DNA sequence: TGCAGTGCTAGAGACCACAGCCGGGACAAAGGACTCGCCAATGAGCAGTTCTTC.

This chain connects TRBV3-1 to TRBJ2-1; 9 bases fit TRBD1. The DNA end is a closer match to TRBJ2-7, so the J assignment may be wrong. The CDR3 contains 15 residues. CDR1 and CDR2 from the germline V gene are LGHDT and YNNKEL (reference sequence). The DNA for the CDR3 is TGTGCCAGCAGCCAAATGTCGACAGGGGGTTACGAGCAGTACTTC. Its translation: CASSQMSTGGYEQYF.

The chain employs TRBV15 and TRBJ1-4; 7 nucleotides align to TRBD1. The CDR3 covers 16 residues. The junction had 18 bases not matched to a gene; V was cut back by 9 bases and J by 8 bases. Germline lookup yields CDR1 LNHNV and CDR2 YYDKDF (reference sequence). The CDR3 loop reads CATRTGTAGFGEKLFF. The CDR3 DNA reads TGTGCCACACGGACCGGGACAGCAGGTTTCGGGGAAAAACTGTTTTTT.

The J gene is TRBJ2-5, the V gene TRBV4-2, with TRBD2 matching 13 bases. The last part of the DNA fits TRBJ2-1 better; the J call may be wrong. Germline-derived CDR1 and CDR2 are LGHNA and YNFKEQ. This CDR3 contains 16 residues. The CDR3 nucleotides read TGTGCCAGCAGCCTCCGACTAGCGGGGGGATTAAATGAGCAGTTCTTC. As protein: CASSLRLAGGLNEQFF.

There are a few counts of this clonotype. The chain couples TRBV6-1 to TRBJ1-6; no clear D gene. The V end lost 5 bases, the J end lost 10 bases, and 6 bases lay between the germline ends. Germline assignment: CDR1 MNHNS and CDR2 SASEGT. The CDR3 is made up of 11 amino acids. The CDR3 DNA reads TGTGCCAGCAGTAGAAGATCACCCCTCCACTTT. Translation gives CASSRRSPLHF.

This clonotype was observed a few times. The gene calls are TRBV30 and TRBJ1-6, with a possible D match to TRBD1 (5 bases). V lost 1 base, J lost 6 bases, and 13 bases lay in between. Germline V gene lookup returns CDR1 GTSNPN and CDR2 SVGIG (reference sequence). The CDR3 totals 15 residues. The DNA for the CDR3 is TGTGCCTGGAGTGGTACCTCACAGGCTAATTCACCCCTCCACTTT. Translating gives CAWSGTSQANSPLHF.

V and J are TRBV6-5 and TRBJ2-3; D gene ambiguous. Germline CDR1 is MNHEY and CDR2 is SVGAGI. Deletions cut 3 bases from V and 0 bases from J, with 13 bases between. The CDR3 length is 16 residues. CDR3 sequence (DNA): TGTGCCAGCAGTTATGGCAGCACAACTAGCACAGATACGCAGTATTTT. It translates to CASSYGSTTSTDTQYF.

The CDR3 bases are TGTGCCAGCAGCTCGGATGCAGGGGCGGCCTATGGCTACACCTTC. Translated, it gives CASSSDAGAAYGYTF. The J gene is TRBJ1-2, the V gene TRBV5-6; tentatively, D is TRBD1 (6 bases). The germline gives CDR1 SGHDT, CDR2 YYEEEE. The CDR3 length is 15 residues. The germline V and J ends were trimmed by 3 bases and 4 bases, with 16 bases remaining between them. Full variable domain (missing parts from reference TRBV5-6 and TRBJ1-2): DAGVTQSPTHLIKTRGQQVTLRCSPKSGHDTVSWYQQALGQGPQFIFQYYEEEERQRGNFPDRFSGHQFPNYSSELNVNALLLGDSALYLCASSSDAGAAYGYTFGSGTRLTVV.

The CDR3 protein is CASTGQEGTYEQYF. The DNA of the CDR3 is TGTGCCAGCACGGGGCAGGAGGGAACCTACGAGCAGTACTTC. The V and J genes are TRBV2 and TRBJ2-7, with D possibly TRBD2 on 6 matching bases. The V end was cut by 7 bases, the J end by 2 bases, with 15 bases between. The length of the CDR3 is 14 residues. The V gene's germline CDR1 is SNHLY and CDR2 FYNNEI.

The J gene is TRBJ1-1, the V gene TRBV6-2 or TRBV6-3; D is uncertain. Germline lookup yields CDR1 MNHEY and CDR2 SVGEGT. The V end was cut by 6 bases, the J end by 4 bases, with 15 bases between. The CDR3 is 14 residues long. The CDR3 spells CASSPTALSTEAFF. Written as DNA, the CDR3 is TGTGCCAGCAGCCCTACAGCCCTGAGCACTGAAGCTTTCTTT.

The sample holds many counts of this clonotype. The chain links TRBV2 to TRBJ2-7; D is perhaps TRBD2 (5 bases). V was cut by 6 bases and J by 2 bases, with 17 bases left in between. Per the germline V gene, CDR1 is SNHLY and CDR2 is FYNNEI. This CDR3 is 15 amino acids long. The CDR3 region is CASRTDGNPTYEQYF. The CDR3 DNA is TGTGCCAGCAGAACGGACGGGAACCCTACCTACGAGCAGTACTTC.

This clonotype was detected only a few times. This chain links TRBV10-3 with TRBJ2-1, with 11 bases fitting TRBD2. V was clipped by 7 bases and J by 6 bases; unmatched bases: 8. In germline, CDR1 is ENHRY, CDR2 SYGVKD. The CDR3 runs to 15 residues. CDR3 residues: CAITPLAGGPNEQFF. The CDR3 bases are TGTGCCATCACACCCTTAGCGGGAGGGCCCAATGAGCAGTTCTTC.

This chain connects TRBV21-1 to TRBJ2-7; the table's D call, TRBD1, was not checked against the DNA. TRBV21-1 is designated a pseudogene. The CDR3 runs to 13 residues. CDR3 loop: CASSLDRFNEQYV. DNA of the CDR3: TGTGCCAGCAGCTTAGACAGGTTTAACGAGCAGTACGTC.

With regard to this clonotype: Lacking the conserved final phenylalanine or tryptophan, this CDR3 likely reflects a read error. The chain employs TRBV20-1 and TRBJ1-6; D is unclear. CDR3 size: 15 residues. CDR1 and CDR2 from the germline V gene are DFQATT and SNEGSKA (reference sequence). V was cut by 3 bases and J by 3 bases, with 12 bases left in between. The CDR3: CSASGPDHYNSPLHL. The CDR3 DNA sequence: TGCAGTGCTAGTGGCCCCGATCACTATAATTCACCCCTCCACCTT.

The J gene is TRBJ2-1, the V gene TRBV11-3; unclear D gene. The ends were cut back, 5 bases at V and 6 bases at J, with 14 bases in the middle. CDR3 length: 14 amino acids. From germline, CDR1 is SGHNT and CDR2 YENEEA. CDR3 sequence: CASSRPPTVNEQFF. CDR3 DNA: TGTGCCAGCAGCAGACCCCCGACTGTCAATGAGCAGTTCTTC.

This clonotype came up a few times. V is TRBV7-8 and J is TRBJ1-2, with TRBD1 matching over 8 bases. Germline CDR1 SGHVS, CDR2 FQNEAQ. The V segment lost 4 bases and the J segment 8 bases; nucleotides outside the gene matches: 9. The CDR3 loop spans 14 amino acids. CDR3 sequence reads: CASSSSDRVGGYTF. CDR3 bases: TGTGCCAGCAGCTCCTCGGACAGGGTGGGAGGCTACACCTTC.

This clonotype was picked up one time. A much larger clone lies a single base off, so this may be a read error. The V gene is TRBV12-3 or TRBV12-4, the J gene TRBJ1-4; D call uncertain. The CDR3 totals 11 residues. V shed 4 bases and J shed 12 bases, with 9 bases lying between them. The DNA of the CDR3 is TGTGCCAGCAGTTCTAGGGAACAACTGTTTTTT. This codes for CASSSREQLFF.

This clonotype was seen many times. J is TRBJ1-1 and V is TRBV7-6; D is perhaps TRBD1 (5 bases). CDR3 length: 15 residues. Germline V lookup: CDR1 SGHVS, CDR2 FNYEAQ. V shed 0 bases and J shed 4 bases, with 12 bases lying between them. The CDR3 loop reads CASSLAGGVRTEAFF. CDR3 nucleotide sequence: TGTGCCAGCAGCTTAGCGGGAGGGGTCCGCACTGAAGCTTTCTTT.

This clonotype was recorded many times. This chain uses TRBV28 with TRBJ2-5, with D unclear. The V gene lost 6 bases and the J gene lost 4 bases, with 15 bases spanning the gap. Germline lookup yields CDR1 MDHEN and CDR2 SYDVKM. CDR3 length: 14 residues. CDR3 in DNA: TGTGCCAGCAGCCGGTTGTGGGGTCTAGAGACCCAGTACTTC. Translated: CASSRLWGLETQYF.